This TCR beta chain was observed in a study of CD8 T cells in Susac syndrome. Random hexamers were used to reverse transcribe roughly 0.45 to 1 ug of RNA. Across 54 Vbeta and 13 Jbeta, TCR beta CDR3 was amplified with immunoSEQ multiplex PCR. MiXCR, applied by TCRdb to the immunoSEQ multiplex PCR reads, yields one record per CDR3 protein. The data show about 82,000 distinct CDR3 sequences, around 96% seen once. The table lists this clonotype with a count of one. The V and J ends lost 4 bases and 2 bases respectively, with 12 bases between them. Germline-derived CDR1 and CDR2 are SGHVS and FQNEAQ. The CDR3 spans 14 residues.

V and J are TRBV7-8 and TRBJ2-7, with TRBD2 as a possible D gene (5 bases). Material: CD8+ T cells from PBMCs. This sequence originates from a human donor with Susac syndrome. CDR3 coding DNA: TGTGCCAGCAGCTCGTATATACTAGCCTACGAGCAGTACTTC. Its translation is CASSSYILAYEQYF. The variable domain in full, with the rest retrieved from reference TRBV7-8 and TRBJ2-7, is GAGVSQSPRYKVAKRGQDVALRCDPISGHVSLFWYQQALGQGPEFLTYFQNEAQLDKSGLPSDRFFAERPEGSVSTLKIQRTQQEDSAVYLCASSSYILAYEQYFGPGTRLTVT.